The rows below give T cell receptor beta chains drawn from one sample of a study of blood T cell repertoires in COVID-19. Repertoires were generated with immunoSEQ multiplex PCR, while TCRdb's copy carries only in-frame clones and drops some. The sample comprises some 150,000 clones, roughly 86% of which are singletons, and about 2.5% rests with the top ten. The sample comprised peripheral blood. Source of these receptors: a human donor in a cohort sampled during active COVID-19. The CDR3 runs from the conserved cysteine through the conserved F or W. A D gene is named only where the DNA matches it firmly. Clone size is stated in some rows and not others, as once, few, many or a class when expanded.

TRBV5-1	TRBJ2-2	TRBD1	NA	CASSTRTGRFAGELFF	TGCGCCAGCAGCACCCGGACAGGGCGGTTTGCCGGGGAGCTGTTTTTT
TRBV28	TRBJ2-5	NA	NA	CASSSPGILQETQYF	TGTGCCAGCAGTTCCCCCGGGATACTCCAAGAGACCCAGTACTTC
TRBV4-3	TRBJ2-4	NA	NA	CASSPGSGETSNIQYF	TGCGCCAGCAGCCCGGGTTCTGGGGAGACCTCGAACATTCAGTACTTC
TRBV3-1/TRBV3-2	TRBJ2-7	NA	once	CASSQGLAYYEQYF	TGTGCCAGCAGCCAAGGGCTAGCCTACTACGAGCAGTACTTC
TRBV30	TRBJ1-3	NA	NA	CAWSVKQVRGNTIYF	TGTGCCTGGAGTGTAAAACAGGTCAGAGGAAACACCATATATTTT
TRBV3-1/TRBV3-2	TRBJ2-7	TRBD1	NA	CASSQTGVGYEQYF	TGTGCCAGCAGCCAAACAGGGGTAGGCTACGAGCAGTACTTC
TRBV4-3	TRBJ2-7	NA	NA	CASSQAYSYEQYF	TGCGCCAGCAGCCAAGCGTACTCCTACGAGCAGTACTTC
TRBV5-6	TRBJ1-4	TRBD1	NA	CASSLLDRGNEKLFF	TGTGCCAGCAGCTTGCTGGACAGGGGTAATGAAAAACTGTTTTTT
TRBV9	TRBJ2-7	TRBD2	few	CASSVAPSGQRGPYEQYF	TGTGCCAGCAGCGTAGCCCCTAGCGGCCAGCGGGGTCCCTACGAGCAGTACTTC
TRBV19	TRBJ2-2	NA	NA	CASNPTGYTGELFF	TGTGCCAGTAACCCCACAGGGTACACCGGGGAGCTGTTTTTT
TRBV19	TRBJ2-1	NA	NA	CASSILRTTYNEQFF	TGTGCCAGTAGTATTCTTCGGACTACGTACAATGAGCAGTTCTTC
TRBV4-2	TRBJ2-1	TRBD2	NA	CASSQGGWALYNEQFF	TGTGCCAGCAGCCAGGGGGGGTGGGCCCTCTACAATGAGCAGTTCTTC
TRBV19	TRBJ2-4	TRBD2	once	CASSIQRGPGNIQYF	TGTGCCAGTAGTATCCAGCGGGGCCCGGGAAACATTCAGTACTTC
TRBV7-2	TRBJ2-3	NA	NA	CASSLGIGGTDTQYF	TGTGCCAGCAGCTTAGGGATAGGGGGCACAGATACGCAGTATTTT
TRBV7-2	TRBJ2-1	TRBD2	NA	CASSFTRGGIGEQFF	TGTGCCAGCAGCTTTACGCGGGGGGGTATCGGTGAGCAGTTCTTC
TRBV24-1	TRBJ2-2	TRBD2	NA	CATSDLSVLAGGTGELFF	TGTGCCACCAGTGATTTGTCGGTGCTAGCGGGAGGTACCGGGGAGCTGTTTTTT
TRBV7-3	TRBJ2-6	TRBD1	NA	CASSLGQGLSAGANVLTF	TGTGCCAGCAGCTTGGGACAGGGACTTTCTGCGGGGGCCAACGTCCTGACTTTC
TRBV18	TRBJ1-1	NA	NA	CASSPSVSPEEAFF	TGTGCCAGCTCACCCTCTGTTTCCCCGGAGGAGGCTTTCTTT
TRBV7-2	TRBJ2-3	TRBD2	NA	CASSLQRGGSGSQYF	TGTGCCAGCAGCTTACAGCGGGGGGGGTCAGGATCGCAGTATTTT
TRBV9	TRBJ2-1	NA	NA	CASSAASGRPNEQFF	TGTGCCAGCAGCGCCGCCAGCGGCCGGCCCAATGAGCAGTTCTTC
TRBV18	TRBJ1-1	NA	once	CASSPSIQRNTEAFF	TGTGCCAGCTCACCATCCATACAGAGGAACACTGAAGCTTTCTTT
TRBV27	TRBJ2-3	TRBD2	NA	CASSPWTSGSSDTQYF	TGTGCCAGCAGTCCTTGGACTAGCGGGAGCTCAGATACGCAGTATTTT
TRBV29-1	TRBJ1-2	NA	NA	CSVSSGVGYGYTF	TGCAGCGTTTCCAGCGGAGTCGGCTATGGCTACACCTTC
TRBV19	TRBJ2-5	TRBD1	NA	CASRMGGQGEETQYF	TGTGCCAGTAGAATGGGGGGACAGGGGGAAGAGACCCAGTACTTC
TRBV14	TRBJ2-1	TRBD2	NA	CASSPGLAAYNEQFF	TGTGCCAGCAGCCCGGGACTAGCGGCCTACAATGAGCAGTTCTTC
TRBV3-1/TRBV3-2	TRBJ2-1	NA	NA	CASSHLSGSPKQFF	TGTGCCAGCAGCCACCTTTCCGGGTCCCCGAAACAGTTCTTC
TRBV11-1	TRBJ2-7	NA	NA	CASSSWTASYGEQYF	TGTGCCAGCAGCTCCTGGACAGCCTCTTACGGCGAGCAGTACTTC
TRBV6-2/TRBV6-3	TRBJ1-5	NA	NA	CASSYSYDGPQHF	TGTGCCAGCAGTTACTCCTATGATGGGCCCCAGCATTTT
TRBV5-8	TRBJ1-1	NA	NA	CASSLHSGTLNTEAFF	TGTGCCAGCAGCTTACATTCCGGGACACTGAACACTGAAGCTTTCTTT
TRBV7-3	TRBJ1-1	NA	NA	CASSSFSNTEAFF	TGTGCCAGCAGCTCTTTTTCTAACACTGAAGCTTTCTTT
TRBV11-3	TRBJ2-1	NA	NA	CASSPPGQDNEQFF	TGTGCCAGCAGCCCCCCCGGTCAGGACAATGAGCAGTTCTTC
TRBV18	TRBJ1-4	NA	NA	CASSPRRGLEKLFF	TGTGCCAGCTCACCAAGGAGAGGACTTGAAAAACTGTTTTTT
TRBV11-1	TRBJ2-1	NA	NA	CASSLDRSLLYNEQFF	TGTGCCAGCAGCTTAGACAGGTCACTACTATACAATGAGCAGTTCTTC
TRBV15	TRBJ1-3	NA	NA	CATSREGGSGNTIYF	TGTGCCACCAGCAGAGAGGGAGGCTCTGGAAACACCATATATTTT
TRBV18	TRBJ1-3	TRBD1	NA	CASFADRNLNTIYF	TGTGCCAGCTTCGCGGACAGGAATTTAAACACCATATATTTT
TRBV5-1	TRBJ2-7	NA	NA	CASSSRRGLNEQYF	TGCGCCAGCAGCTCGCGCCGGGGGTTGAACGAGCAGTACTTC
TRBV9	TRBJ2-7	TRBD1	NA	CASSQGQGQRNEQYF	TGTGCCAGCAGCCAGGGACAGGGGCAGAGGAACGAGCAGTACTTC
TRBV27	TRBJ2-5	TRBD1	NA	CASSITQGAVETQYF	TGTGCCAGCAGTATTACTCAGGGGGCGGTAGAGACCCAGTACTTC
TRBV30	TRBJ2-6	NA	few	CAWSVSGQGGTGANVLTF	TGTGCCTGGAGTGTATCAGGGCAGGGAGGAACTGGGGCCAACGTCCTGACTTTC
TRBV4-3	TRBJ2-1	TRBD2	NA	CASSQELGTSGKGRNEQFF	TGCGCCAGCAGCCAAGAGTTAGGGACTAGCGGGAAAGGGAGGAATGAGCAGTTCTTC
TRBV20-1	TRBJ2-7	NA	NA	CSARVRVEQYF	TGCAGTGCTAGAGTCAGGGTCGAGCAGTACTTC
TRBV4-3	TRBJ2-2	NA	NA	CASSQDIGGNTGELFF	TGCGCCAGCAGCCAAGATATCGGCGGAAACACCGGGGAGCTGTTTTTT
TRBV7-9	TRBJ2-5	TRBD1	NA	CASSLEQGAQTQYF	TGTGCCAGCAGCTTAGAACAGGGGGCGCAGACCCAGTACTTC
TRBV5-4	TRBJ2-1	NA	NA	CASSASQGYNEQFF	TGTGCCAGCAGCGCATCTCAGGGGTACAATGAGCAGTTCTTC
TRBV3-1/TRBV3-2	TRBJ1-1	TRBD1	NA	CASSPRGQGTEAFF	TGTGCCAGCAGTCCAAGGGGGCAGGGAACTGAAGCTTTCTTT
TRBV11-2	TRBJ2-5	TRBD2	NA	CASSYRGLAGAETQYF	TGTGCCAGCAGCTACCGGGGGCTAGCGGGGGCTGAGACCCAGTACTTC
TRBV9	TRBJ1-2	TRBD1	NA	CASSLYTGTVSGYTF	TGTGCCAGCAGCCTTTATACCGGGACAGTAAGCGGCTACACCTTC
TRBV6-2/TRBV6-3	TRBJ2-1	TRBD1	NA	CASSYWGRGIPEQFF	TGTGCCAGCAGTTACTGGGGCAGGGGGATTCCCGAGCAGTTCTTC
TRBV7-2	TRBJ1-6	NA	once	CASSPEAAGNSPLHF	TGTGCCAGCAGCCCCGAGGCTGCGGGGAATTCACCCCTCCACTTT
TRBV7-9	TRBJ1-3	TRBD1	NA	CASSYRADRGHTIYF	TGTGCCAGCAGCTACAGAGCCGACAGGGGACACACCATATATTTT
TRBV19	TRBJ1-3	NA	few	CASATGFSGNTIYF	TGTGCCAGCGCTACAGGTTTCTCTGGAAACACCATATATTTT
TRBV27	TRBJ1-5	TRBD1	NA	CASSGRGTGQPQHF	TGTGCCAGCAGTGGCAGGGGGACAGGTCAGCCCCAGCATTTT